This is a list of T cell receptor beta chains from one sample in a study of tumor and adjacent non-tumor tissue in lung cancer. MiXCR, applied by TCRdb to the multiplex PCR reads, yields one record per CDR3 protein. The sample gives fewer than 100,000 distinct CDR3 sequences, more than 75% of which show up once; 21% is in the top ten. The source material was distant non-tumor lung tissue. These receptor sequences come from a woman aged 50 to 60 with non-small cell lung cancer. Both conserved end residues are part of each CDR3. The D gene is left open where the match is weak. Size tells how often a clone was seen (once, few, many) or the class of an expanded clone, and some rows leave it out.

>TRBJ2-7|-|-|TRBV4-1
TGTGCCAGAAGCCAACCAGGGACGAACTCCTACGAGCAGTACTTC
CARSQPGTNSYEQYF
>TRBJ1-1|-|-|TRBV12-3/TRBV12-4
TGTGTCGGCAGTTTAGAGACCTTAGGGAACACTGAAGCTTTCTTT
CVGSLETLGNTEAFF
>TRBJ2-3|TRBD2|many|TRBV20-1
TGCAGTGTTAGCGGGACCACAGATACGCAGTATTTT
CSVSGTTDTQYF
>TRBJ2-2|TRBD1|-|TRBV6-5
TGTGCCAGCAGCTATCATCCCTCGGGACAGGGGAGAAGGACCGGGGAGCTGTTTTTT
CASSYHPSGQGRRTGELFF
>TRBJ2-7|-|-|TRBV6-2/TRBV6-3
TGTGCCAGAGGCTTGAGGAAGGAGCAGTACTTC
CARGLRKEQYF
>TRBJ2-5|TRBD2|once|TRBV12-3/TRBV12-4
TGTGCCAGCAGTATTCGTACTAGCGGGAGGGCTTGGGAGACCCAGTACTTC
CASSIRTSGRAWETQYF
>TRBJ1-5|-|-|TRBV6-5
TGTGCCAGCAGTTACATCAGGGGCAATCAGCCCCATCATTTT
CASSYIRGNQPHHF
>TRBJ2-2|-|-|TRBV6-1
TGTGCCATCCCTAAACAGGCAACGGTGGGCACCGGGAAGCTGTTTTTT
CAIPKQATVGTGKLFF
>TRBJ2-1|-|-|TRBV6-6
TGTGCCAGCAGCTACTCGAATTCTAACGGGCAGTACAATGAGCAGTTCTTC
CASSYSNSNGQYNEQFF
>TRBJ2-1|TRBD2|medium-sized|TRBV11-3
TGTGCCAGCAGCTTAGTGTACAGCGGGAGGGCGACTGAGCAGTTCTTC
CASSLVYSGRATEQFF
>TRBJ2-1|-|-|TRBV6-5
TGTGCCAGCAGTCTTTCAGGAGGTTGCTTCAATGAGCAGTTATTC
CASSLSGGCFNEQLF
>TRBJ1-2|-|large|TRBV7-8
TGTGCCAGCAGCTTAGCGTCGGTGGGCTATGGCTACACCTTC
CASSLASVGYGYTF
>TRBJ1-5|TRBD1|-|TRBV6-5
TGTGCCAGCAGTTATTCCGGGACAGGAGATCAGCTCCAGCATTTT
CASSYSGTGDQLQHF
>TRBJ1-1|TRBD1|-|TRBV29-1
TGTAGCGTCGCCGTACAGACAGGGAACACTGAAGCTCTCTTT
CSVAVQTGNTEALF
>TRBJ2-7|-|-|TRBV6-5
TGCGCCAGCAGTACGTCAGAGAGGTACGAGCAGTACTTC
CASSTSERYEQYF
>TRBJ2-3|-|-|TRBV5-1
TGCACCAGAAGCTTGGTGGCGAAACCCACAGATACGCAGTATTTT
CTRSLVAKPTDTQYF
>TRBJ1-1|TRBD1|many|TRBV5-1
TGCGCCAGCAGCTGGGGACAGGGAGGCACTGAAGCTTTCTTT
CASSWGQGGTEAFF
>TRBJ2-7|-|-|TRBV4-1
TGCGCAATCAGCCAAGATCAGGGACGGCACTACCAGCAGTACTTC
CAISQDQGRHYQQYF
>TRBJ2-1|-|few|TRBV19
TGTGCGTGTGGCTGGTACAATGAGCAGTTCTTC
CACGWYNEQFF
>TRBJ2-6|-|few|TRBV19
TGTGCCAGTAGTATAGCGGCCATCTCTGGGGCCAACGTCCTGACTTTC
CASSIAAISGANVLTF
>TRBJ2-7|TRBD2|-|TRBV10-2
TGCGCCAGCAGTAATTGGAGCGGGAGGGCCTCCTACGAGCAGTACTTC
CASSNWSGRASYEQYF
>TRBJ2-2|-|-|TRBV6-1
TGTGCCAGCAGTGCCCGGGCGCAGGGAGGTAGTGCTGGGGTGCTGTTTTTT
CASSARAQGGSAGVLFF
>TRBJ1-5|-|-|TRBV6-1
TGTATCAGCAGTGAAGATGGCGCTCAGCCCCAGCATTTT
CISSEDGAQPQHF
>TRBJ2-2|-|-|TRBV12-3/TRBV12-4
TGTGCCAACAGACAACAGGGTACCGGGGAGCTGTTTTTC
CANRQQGTGELFF
>TRBJ2-6|TRBD2|-|TRBV7-9
TGTGCCAGCAACACGCTGACTAGCGGGACTGGGGCCAACGTCCTGACTTTC
CASNTLTSGTGANVLTF
>TRBJ1-2|TRBD1|-|TRBV11-2
TGTGCCAGCAGCACGGGACAGGGTAGAAACTATGGCTACACCTTC
CASSTGQGRNYGYTF
>TRBJ2-7|TRBD2|-|TRBV6-5
TGTACCAGCACCGTACTCGGCGGGGGGCAAGGAGAGCACTACTTC
CTSTVLGGGQGEHYF
>TRBJ2-1|-|-|TRBV6-1
TGTGCCAGCAGTGATGCGGACTACAATGAGCAATTCTTC
CASSDADYNEQFF
>TRBJ2-1|-|-|TRBV6-1
TGTGCCAACAGTGAGTGGGGTGAGCCGTTCTTC
CANSEWGEPFF
>TRBJ1-5|-|-|TRBV6-1
TGTACCAGCAGTGATAATGGCATCAATGAGCCCCAACATTTT
CTSSDNGINEPQHF
>TRBJ1-1|TRBD1|-|TRBV4-2
TGTACCAGCAGCCCGAGCTCCGACAGGGACAAAGAGGCTTTCTTT
CTSSPSSDRDKEAFF
>TRBJ2-4|-|-|TRBV6-1
TGTGCCAGCTGCCAGTTGCAGGGCCAGGTGGGCATTCAGTACTTC
CASCQLQGQVGIQYF
>TRBJ2-2|-|few|TRBV6-2/TRBV6-3
TGTGCCAGCAGTCGACATGGTACCGTCACCGGGGAGCTGTTTTTT
CASSRHGTVTGELFF
>TRBJ2-1|-|-|TRBV11-3
TGTGCCGGCAACTTAACGGGACGTTCCTACAAAGAGCAGTTCTTC
CAGNLTGRSYKEQFF
>TRBJ2-2|-|-|TRBV10-3
TGTGCCACCAAACCGAGAACAACCGGGGAGCCGTCTTTT
CATKPRTTGEPSF
>TRBJ2-2|TRBD1|-|TRBV6-5
TGTGCCAGCGGGGACCACACAGGGGACGTTCACGGGGAGCGGTTTTTT
CASGDHTGDVHGERFF
>TRBJ2-1|-|many|TRBV5-1
TGCGCCAGCAGGGGGGTTGAGCAGTTCTTC
CASRGVEQFF
>TRBJ1-2|-|many|TRBV6-1
TGTGCCAACAGGACCCCGGACCTCTATGGCTACACCTTC
CANRTPDLYGYTF
>TRBJ2-7|TRBD1|-|TRBV11-2
TGTGCCAGCGGCTTCGTTAGGGACAGTTACGAGCAGTACTTC
CASGFVRDSYEQYF
>TRBJ1-3|TRBD1|-|TRBV28
TGTGCCAGCATCTCCGGGACAGGCTCTGGAAACACCATATGTTTT
CASISGTGSGNTICF
>TRBJ2-2|-|-|TRBV5-1
TGCGCCAGCAGCCCTCAGGGTACCACCGGGGAGTTGTTTTTT
CASSPQGTTGELFF
>TRBJ2-5|-|-|TRBV6-1
TGTGCCAGCAGTGGGACTCAAGAGAGCCAGTACTTC
CASSGTQESQYF
>TRBJ2-6|-|-|TRBV5-5
TGTGCCAGCAGCATGGAGACTGGGGCCAAGGTCCTGACTTTC
CASSMETGAKVLTF
>TRBJ2-1|TRBD1|-|TRBV6-2/TRBV6-3
TGTGTCAGCGGTTCCTTCGGCGGGACAGGGTTTGGTGAGCAGTTCTTC
CVSGSFGGTGFGEQFF
>TRBJ2-3|TRBD2|-|TRBV4-2
TGTGCCAGCAGCAAGGACGGACTAGCTGGATCAAATACGCAGTATTTT
CASSKDGLAGSNTQYF
>TRBJ1-2|-|-|TRBV28
TGTGCCAGCAGTTTAGGACACCAACAGGTTGGCTACACCTTC
CASSLGHQQVGYTF